A single sample is the source of the 26 T cell receptor beta chains below, sequenced in a study of graft-versus-host responses after intestinal transplantation. No cognate antigen is known for these TCRs. Profiled with immunoSEQ multiplex PCR; TCRdb holds only in-frame clones, not every one. The sample holds fewer than 95,000 clones, 90% to 95% seen once. Sequences were derived from unstimulated CD8+ T cells sorted from spleen or lymph node cells, sampled before intestinal transplant. These receptors originate from a human donor who received an intestinal transplant.

The rearrangement uses TRBV27 and TRBJ1-1; the match to TRBD1 covers 7 bases. V gave up 4 bases and J gave up 3 bases; unmatched junction bases: 5. The CDR3 covers 14 residues. Germline-derived CDR1 and CDR2 are MNHEY and SMNVEV (reference sequence). This chain's CDR3 is CASSSLGQHTEAFF. The CDR3, as DNA: TGTGCCAGCAGTTCTTTGGGACAGCACACTGAAGCTTTCTTT.

The chain uses TRBV7-2 and TRBJ2-3; 7 bases line up with TRBD1. CDR1 and CDR2 (germline): SGHTA, FQGNSA. CDR3 length: 14 residues. The trim removed 5 bases at V and 7 bases at J, leaving 9 bases unmatched. DNA of the CDR3: TGTGCCAGCAGCCACCTCCGGGACAGCAATACGCAGTATTTT. This gives the protein CASSHLRDSNTQYF.

V usage is TRBV4-1 and J usage is TRBJ2-2; 8 positions match TRBD2. The germline gives CDR1 MGHRA, CDR2 YSYEKL. The junction had 5 bases not matched to a gene; V was cut back by 4 bases and J by 1 base. The CDR3 totals 16 residues. This CDR3 reads CASSPGLAENTGELFF. CDR3 coding DNA: TGCGCCAGCAGCCCTGGACTAGCAGAGAACACCGGGGAGCTGTTTTTT.

V is TRBV4-2 and J is TRBJ2-1, with TRBD2 matching 11 bases. The CDR3 has 17 residues. Germline CDR1 is LGHNA and CDR2 is YNFKEQ. With V trimmed by 2 bases and J by 2 bases, 5 bases remained unmatched. CDR3 nucleotide sequence: TGTGCCAGCAGCCAATCCCTAGCGGGAGGCACCTACAATGAGCAGTTCTTC. This translates into CASSQSLAGGTYNEQFF.

As to this clone: Compared with germline, one end of the junction differs, possibly owing to a read error. The rearrangement links TRBV27 to TRBJ1-2; no clear D gene. From germline, CDR1 is MNHEY and CDR2 SMNVEV (reference sequence). The CDR3 totals 14 residues. DNA for the CDR3: TGTGCCAGCAGTTTATTGGGTGAGGACTATGGCTGCACCTTC. It translates to CASSLLGEDYGCTF.

The genes are TRBV9 and TRBJ2-2; the match to TRBD2 covers 9 bases. The germline V gene has CDR1 SGDLS and CDR2 YYNGEE. The V gene end was trimmed by 2 bases and the J gene end by 0 bases; junction bases not matched to a gene: 5. CDR3 length: 17 amino acids. The CDR3 loop is CASSVPSGAANTGELFF. The CDR3 DNA is TGTGCCAGCAGCGTCCCTAGCGGGGCCGCGAACACCGGGGAGCTGTTTTTT.

The rearrangement links TRBV10-2 to TRBJ2-1; 7 nucleotides align to TRBD1. The V segment lost 0 bases and the J segment 7 bases; nucleotides outside the gene matches: 9. This CDR3 comprises 16 residues. Per the germline V gene, CDR1 is WSHSY and CDR2 is SAAADI. CDR3 protein: CASSESTGTVINEQFF. Here the CDR3 DNA reads TGCGCCAGCAGTGAGTCGACTGGGACAGTCATAAATGAGCAGTTCTTC.

The chain recombines TRBV11-3 with TRBJ1-5; D unresolved. Germline V gene lookup returns CDR1 SGHNT and CDR2 YENEEA. V lost 6 bases and J 0 bases, leaving 18 bases between the germline ends. The CDR3 covers 17 residues. This CDR3 is CASSHISAGNSNQPQHF. CDR3 coding DNA: TGTGCCAGCAGTCACATTTCGGCGGGCAATAGCAATCAGCCCCAGCATTTT. Looking up the rest from reference TRBV11-3 and TRBJ1-5 gives the full variable domain: EAGVVQSPRYKIIEKKQPVAFWCNPISGHNTLYWYLQNLGQGPELLIRYENEEAVDDSQLPKDRFSAERLKGVDSTLKIQPAELGDSAVYLCASSHISAGNSNQPQHFGDGTRLSIL.

J is TRBJ2-7 and V is TRBV4-1; 8 bases line up with TRBD2. The CDR3 consists of 14 residues. The trim removed 1 base at V and 1 base at J, leaving 0 bases unmatched. Germline V gene data show CDR1 as MGHRA and CDR2 as YSYEKL. CDR3 DNA: TGCGCCAGCAGCCAAGCGGGGGGGTCCTACGAGCAGTACTTC. Translating it yields CASSQAGGSYEQYF.

The chain recombines TRBV4-1 with TRBJ2-3; TRBD2 agrees at 12 bases. CDR3 size: 16 residues. Losses at the gene ends were 4 bases for V and 1 base for J; bases not matched to a gene: 3. Germline CDR1 reads MGHRA; CDR2 reads YSYEKL. The CDR3 region is CASSPRTSGGTDTQYF. Here the CDR3 DNA reads TGCGCCAGCAGCCCTAGGACTAGCGGGGGCACAGATACGCAGTATTTT.

A single count supports this clone. The rearrangement joins TRBV4-1 to TRBJ2-1; D is unclear. CDR1 is MGHRA and CDR2 is YSYEKL in the germline V gene. The CDR3 totals 15 residues. The V end was cut by 1 base, the J end by 1 base, with 8 bases between. CDR3 DNA: TGCGCCAGCAGCCAAGGGAGTGGGTCCTACAATGAGCAGTTCTTC. Amino acids: CASSQGSGSYNEQFF.

The gene calls are TRBV13 and TRBJ1-1; 7 bases map to TRBD1. Unmatched junction bases numbered 6, after V lost 2 bases and J lost 0 bases. The CDR3 spans 16 residues. CDR1 PRHDT and CDR2 FYEKMQ come from the germline V gene (reference sequence). The CDR3 region has the DNA TGTGCCAGCAGCTTAAGGGGGCGAGGGATGAACACTGAAGCTTTCTTT. Its translation: CASSLRGRGMNTEAFF.

The chain links TRBV5-1 to TRBJ2-1; 11 positions match TRBD2. V was pared by 0 bases and J by 8 bases, with 16 bases of the junction left unmatched. Germline lookup yields CDR1 SGHRS and CDR2 YFSETQ. CDR3 length: 19 amino acids. CDR3 residues: CASSLATGRLAGGRYEQFF. CDR3 in DNA: TGCGCCAGCAGCTTGGCGACAGGTCGGCTAGCGGGAGGACGGTATGAGCAGTTCTTC.

The V call is TRBV6-1, the J call TRBJ2-7; TRBD1 agrees at 7 bases. The V and J ends lost 3 bases and 2 bases, in that order; junction bases with no gene match: 4. This CDR3 has 14 residues. The germline CDR1 and CDR2 sequences are MNHNS and SASEGT. CDR3 region: CASSEPDRAYEQYF. Here the CDR3 DNA reads TGTGCCAGCAGTGAGCCAGACAGGGCCTACGAGCAGTACTTC.

The chain recombines TRBV4-1 with TRBJ2-1; 8 bases align to TRBD2. Unmatched junction bases numbered 4, after V lost 4 bases and J lost 2 bases. This CDR3 has 15 residues. The germline V gene encodes CDR1 MGHRA and CDR2 YSYEKL. CDR3 in amino acids: CASSPVAGPYNEQFF. The CDR3 DNA is TGCGCCAGCAGCCCCGTAGCGGGGCCCTACAATGAGCAGTTCTTC.

The chain links TRBV19 to TRBJ2-1; TRBD2 aligns across 8 bases. The V gene end was trimmed by 6 bases and the J gene end by 4 bases; junction bases not matched to a gene: 8. CDR3 length equals 15 residues. Germline assignment: CDR1 LNHDA and CDR2 SQIVND (reference sequence). The CDR3 loop is CASSPGTRAYNEQFF. The CDR3, as DNA: TGTGCCAGTAGCCCTGGGACTAGGGCTTACAATGAGCAGTTCTTC.

The chain couples TRBV4-1 to TRBJ2-1, with D unclear. CDR3 length: 14 amino acids. Between the trimmed V and J ends, which lost 4 bases and 8 bases, there was a span of 15 bases. Germline CDR1 and CDR2: MGHRA and YSYEKL. CDR3 sequence reads: CASSLSPAGDEQFF. DNA for the CDR3: TGCGCCAGCAGCCTAAGCCCCGCCGGTGATGAGCAGTTCTTC.

The chain is built from TRBV27 and TRBJ2-5; 7 bases map to TRBD1. TRBJ2-7 matches the DNA end more closely, so the J call is doubtful. The germline V gene encodes CDR1 MNHEY and CDR2 SMNVEV (reference sequence). There are 13 residues in the CDR3. The CDR3 here is CASSVGDSYEQYF. In DNA, the CDR3 is TGTGCCAGCAGTGTAGGGGACAGCTACGAGCAGTACTTC.

The V and J genes are TRBV19 and TRBJ2-1; the D gene is possibly TRBD1 (5 bases). V was trimmed by 7 bases and J by 4 bases, leaving 14 bases between them. The CDR3 is 14 residues long. Germline CDR1 is LNHDA and CDR2 is SQIVND (reference sequence). The CDR3 reads CASTQDNSYNEQFF. CDR3 sequence (DNA): TGTGCCAGTACCCAGGACAACAGTTACAATGAGCAGTTCTTC.

The genes are TRBV30 and TRBJ1-5, with 9 bases matching TRBD1. The V segment lost 4 bases and the J segment 0 bases; nucleotides outside the gene matches: 10. Germline V gene data show CDR1 as GTSNPN and CDR2 as SVGIG (reference sequence). The CDR3 loop spans 17 amino acids. The DNA of the CDR3 is TGTGCCTGGACCCCGGGACAGGGCGTATATAGCAATCAGCCCCAGCATTTT. Translated, it gives CAWTPGQGVYSNQPQHF. Combining the CDR3 with reference TRBV30 and TRBJ1-5 gives the whole variable domain SQTIHQWPATLVQPVGSPLSLECTVEGTSNPNLYWYRQAAGRGLQLLFYSVGIGQISSEVPQNLSASRPQDRQFILSSKKLLLSDSGFYLCAWTPGQGVYSNQPQHFGDGTRLSIL.

The chain combines TRBV30 with TRBJ1-6; tentatively, D is TRBD1 (5 bases). Trimming removed 3 bases at V and 7 bases at J, with 10 bases between. There are 13 residues in the CDR3. CDR1 is GTSNPN and CDR2 is SVGIG in the germline V gene (reference sequence). The CDR3 coding sequence is TGTGCCTGGAGGCGGGGCGTAAATTCACCCCTCCACTTT. This sequence encodes CAWRRGVNSPLHF.

V usage is TRBV5-6 and J usage is TRBJ2-7; 11 bases line up with TRBD2. V lost 0 bases to trimming and J lost 3 bases; unmatched junction nucleotides: 2. Germline-derived CDR1 and CDR2 are SGHDT and YYEEEE. The CDR3 covers 15 residues. CDR3 DNA: TGTGCCAGCAGCTTGGTGGGACTAGCGGACTACGAGCAGTACTTC. Protein: CASSLVGLADYEQYF. Combining the CDR3 with reference TRBV5-6 and TRBJ2-7 gives the whole variable domain DAGVTQSPTHLIKTRGQQVTLRCSPKSGHDTVSWYQQALGQGPQFIFQYYEEEERQRGNFPDRFSGHQFPNYSSELNVNALLLGDSALYLCASSLVGLADYEQYFGPGTRLTVT.

This rearrangement joins TRBV19 to TRBJ2-1; D perhaps matches TRBD2 (6 bases). This CDR3 comprises 13 residues. CDR1 and CDR2 (germline): LNHDA, SQIVND (reference sequence). V was clipped by 11 bases and J by 8 bases, with 19 bases between them. The CDR3 DNA is TGTGCCTCCCGGGAGCGGATTTGGGATGAGCAGTTCTTC. This gives the protein CASRERIWDEQFF. The entire variable domain, with the rest obtained from reference TRBV19 and TRBJ2-1, is as follows: DGGITQSPKYLFRKEGQNVTLSCEQNLNHDAMYWYRQDPGQGLRLIYYSQIVNDFQKGDIAEGYSVSREKKESFPLTVTSAQKNPTAFYLCASRERIWDEQFFGPGTRLTVL.

This chain uses TRBV6-4 with TRBJ2-3, with 7 bases matching TRBD2. The CDR3 is 15 residues long. Germline-derived CDR1 and CDR2 are MRHNA and SNTAGT. Losses at the gene ends were 3 bases for V and 1 base for J; bases not matched to a gene: 4. Here the CDR3 reads CASSEDGGGTDTQYF. DNA for the CDR3: TGTGCCAGCAGTGAGGATGGGGGGGGCACAGATACGCAGTATTTT.

This chain joins TRBV5-6 and TRBJ1-5; D is uncertain. The CDR3 sequence is 15 residues long. The ends were cut back, 0 bases at V and 0 bases at J, with 7 bases in the middle. Germline V lookup: CDR1 SGHDT, CDR2 YYEEEE. In nucleotides, the CDR3 is TGTGCCAGCAGCTTGGATGCGGTTAGCAATCAGCCCCAGCATTTT. The encoded protein is CASSLDAVSNQPQHF. Full variable domain (missing parts from reference TRBV5-6 and TRBJ1-5): DAGVTQSPTHLIKTRGQQVTLRCSPKSGHDTVSWYQQALGQGPQFIFQYYEEEERQRGNFPDRFSGHQFPNYSSELNVNALLLGDSALYLCASSLDAVSNQPQHFGDGTRLSIL.

The rearrangement links TRBV7-2 to TRBJ1-2; TRBD1 matches 9 bases. The CDR3 is 15 amino acids. Germline-derived CDR1 and CDR2 are SGHTA and FQGNSA. The V segment lost 7 bases and the J segment 5 bases; nucleotides outside the gene matches: 11. The CDR3, as DNA: TGTGCCAGCACCAAAGTGGGACAGGGTCTATATGGCTACACCTTC. Protein: CASTKVGQGLYGYTF.